Each of the 17 T cell receptor beta chains below was sequenced from the same sample in a study of blood T cells in healthy people across ages. The second PCR ran about 6 to 12 cycles with a sample-barcoded 5' primer and J-beta primers. MiXCR, applied by TCRdb to the 5' RACE reads, yields one record per CDR3 protein. Among approximately 810,000 distinct CDR3 sequences listed, about 30% were seen once. Material for sequencing was blood. The source is a woman older than 75 in good health.

V is TRBV6-4 and J is TRBJ2-3; 10 bases line up with TRBD2. CDR1 and CDR2 (germline): MRHNA, SNTAGT. This CDR3 is built from 17 residues. The junction had 13 bases not matched to a gene; V was cut back by 0 bases and J by 10 bases. The CDR3 sequence: CASSDSFVTSGTDAQYF. Here the CDR3 DNA reads TGTGCCAGCAGTGACTCTTTTGTTACTAGCGGGACCGATGCGCAGTATTTT.

The chain couples TRBV2 to TRBJ2-1; D ambiguous. The CDR3 spans 16 residues. The V and J ends lost 5 bases and 0 bases respectively, with 14 bases between them. Per germline, CDR1 SNHLY and CDR2 FYNNEI. CDR3 loop: CASSRTELSSYNEQFF. The CDR3 coding sequence is TGTGCCAGCAGTCGGACGGAGTTGAGCTCCTACAATGAGCAGTTCTTC.

This sequence joins TRBV5-1 and TRBJ2-1, with TRBD2 identical over 13 bases. The V and J ends lost 5 bases and 15 bases, in that order; junction bases with no gene match: 14. CDR3 length: 15 residues. Germline V CDR1 and CDR2: SGHRS, YFSETQ. CDR3 region: CASSSKTMTSGRSFF. The DNA for the CDR3 is TGCGCCAGCAGTTCCAAAACCATGACTAGCGGGAGGTCGTTCTTC.

This clonotype has ten or more counts. The chain uses TRBV24-1 and TRBJ1-2; a weak D match, TRBD1 (6 bases). The CDR3 loop spans 18 amino acids. V dropped 4 bases and J dropped 3 bases, with 23 bases sitting between them. The germline CDR1 and CDR2 sequences are KGHDR and SFDVKD. The CDR3 loop is CATSDSGKFWDIDYGYTF. The CDR3 DNA sequence: TGTGCCACCAGTGACTCTGGGAAGTTTTGGGACATAGACTATGGCTACACCTTC.

The chain uses TRBV7-2 and TRBJ2-5; D may be TRBD1 or TRBD2 (6 bases each). The J call is in doubt because the DNA end fits TRBJ2-1 better. Germline values: CDR1 SGHTA, CDR2 FQGNSA. This CDR3 region has 15 residues. The CDR3 is CASSLGGTIQETQFF. The CDR3 DNA reads TGTGCCAGCAGCTTAGGCGGGACAATCCAAGAGACCCAGTTCTTC.

This clonotype was seen more than once but under ten times. V gene TRBV28 combines with J gene TRBJ2-3; maybe TRBD2 (7 bases). The CDR3 has 14 amino acids. Trimming left V 2 bases short and J 5 bases short, with 11 bases between. CDR1 and CDR2 (germline): MDHEN, SYDVKM. The CDR3 bases are TGTGCCAGCAGTTTACGGGGGGCAGGAGATACGCAGTATTTT. Translation: CASSLRGAGDTQYF.

This clonotype has a count of ten or more. The gene calls are TRBV20-1 and TRBJ1-2; TRBD1 might be the D (5 bases). The CDR3 covers 16 residues. CDR1 is DFQATT and CDR2 is SNEGSKA in the germline V gene (reference sequence). Trimming cost V 2 bases and J 2 bases, with 18 bases left between them. The CDR3 nucleotides are TGCAGTGCTAGATCCGCGCACCCGACAGTGAACTATGGCTACACCTTC. Translated: CSARSAHPTVNYGYTF.

V usage is TRBV2 and J usage is TRBJ1-5, with D unresolved. The CDR3 covers 11 residues. Germline V CDR1 and CDR2: SNHLY, FYNNEI. Trimming shortened V by 8 bases and J by 5 bases, and 7 bases separated the two germline ends. The DNA for the CDR3 is TGTGCCAGCGGGGTTGATCAGCCCCAGCATTTT. Translating gives CASGVDQPQHF.

At least ten counts were recorded for this clonotype. The CDR3 spells CASSPTRGQVGNIQYF. The CDR3, as DNA: TGTGCCAGCAGCCCCACGAGAGGACAGGTGGGGAACATTCAGTACTTC. The chain joins TRBV7-2 to TRBJ2-4; 7 bases are a match to TRBD1. After removal of 5 bases from V and 7 bases from J, the junction contained 14 bases not matched to a gene. The CDR3 sequence is 16 residues long. CDR1 and CDR2 from the germline V gene are SGHTA and FQGNSA. Full variable domain (rest looked up from reference TRBV7-2 and TRBJ2-4): GAGVSQSPSNKVTEKGKDVELRCDPISGHTALYWYRQSLGQGLEFLIYFQGNSAPDKSGLPSDRFSAERTGGSVSTLTIQRTQQEDSAVYLCASSPTRGQVGNIQYFGAGTRLSVL.

This clonotype came up many times. The chain combines TRBV11-1 with TRBJ2-7; the match to TRBD2 covers 8 bases. This CDR3 is 15 amino acids long. Germline CDR1 and CDR2: SGHAT and FQDESV (reference sequence). Unmatched junction bases numbered 10, after V lost 6 bases and J lost 3 bases. The CDR3 is CASSNPQRGIYEQYF. The DNA for the CDR3 is TGTGCCAGCAGTAACCCCCAGCGGGGGATCTACGAGCAGTACTTC.

This rearrangement joins TRBV30 to TRBJ2-1; unclear D gene. V shed 2 bases and J shed 6 bases, with 5 bases lying between them. The CDR3 is made up of 11 amino acids. Per the germline V gene, CDR1 is GTSNPN and CDR2 is SVGIG (reference sequence). This CDR3 is CAWSTVNEQFF. The CDR3 region has the DNA TGTGCCTGGAGTACAGTCAATGAGCAGTTCTTC.

In this sample, this clonotype turned up many times. The chain has TRBV7-2 and TRBJ2-5; unclear D gene. Germline CDR1 reads SGHTA; CDR2 reads FQGNSA. There are 16 residues in the CDR3. V was clipped by 1 base and J by 2 bases, with 14 bases between them. The CDR3 bases are TGTGCCAGCAGCTTAGGGTACAGAGTGGGGCAAGAGACCCAGTACTTC. Its translation is CASSLGYRVGQETQYF. Full variable domain (missing parts from reference TRBV7-2 and TRBJ2-5): GAGVSQSPSNKVTEKGKDVELRCDPISGHTALYWYRQSLGQGLEFLIYFQGNSAPDKSGLPSDRFSAERTGGSVSTLTIQRTQQEDSAVYLCASSLGYRVGQETQYFGPGTRLLVL.

This clonotype was observed a few times. CDR3 DNA sequence: TGTGCCAGCATGAAGGAAAGCTATAGCAATCAGCCCCAGCATTTT. It yields the protein CASMKESYSNQPQHF. V gene TRBV2 combines with J gene TRBJ1-5; D gene uncertain. Germline lookup yields CDR1 SNHLY and CDR2 FYNNEI. Trimming stripped 7 bases from V and 0 bases from J, with 13 bases between. This CDR3 is built from 15 residues.

This clonotype was recorded at least ten times. This chain uses TRBV2 with TRBJ2-4; either TRBD1 or TRBD2 may supply D (6 bases each). This CDR3 has 13 amino acids. V shed 3 bases and J shed 8 bases, with 11 bases lying between them. Germline V gene data show CDR1 as SNHLY and CDR2 as FYNNEI. CDR3 loop: CASSDRGGDIQYF. The CDR3 coding sequence is TGTGCCAGCAGTGACAGGGGCGGGGACATTCAGTACTTC.

This clonotype showed up just once. With a much larger clone just one base away, this may be a read error. V usage is TRBV5-1 and J usage is TRBJ2-5, with no clear D. V was cut by 0 bases and J by 7 bases, with 13 bases left in between. The CDR3 is 14 residues long. Germline V gene lookup returns CDR1 SGHRS and CDR2 YFSETQ. CDR3 sequence: CASSLDATPGTQYF. The CDR3 nucleotides read TGCGCCAGCAGCTTGGATGCCACCCCTGGGACCCAGTACTTC.

The sample holds many counts of this clonotype. The chain couples TRBV2 to TRBJ1-5, with D possibly matching TRBD1 (6 bases). The CDR3 spans 13 residues. CDR1 SNHLY and CDR2 FYNNEI come from the germline V gene. V lost 6 bases and J lost 6, with 12 bases in between. The DNA of the CDR3 is TGTGCCAGCAGCAAACAGGGCAGTCAGCCCCAGCATTTT. Its translation: CASSKQGSQPQHF.

This clonotype was recorded a few times. V usage is TRBV20-1 and J usage is TRBJ1-6, with D maybe TRBD1 (5 bases). CDR1 is DFQATT, CDR2 SNEGSKA, per germline (reference sequence). This CDR3 spans 15 amino acids. V lost 1 base, J lost 4 bases, and 11 bases lay in between. The CDR3 spells CSARVPEGYNSPLHF. CDR3 sequence (DNA): TGCAGTGCTAGAGTACCGGAGGGGTATAATTCACCCCTCCACTTT.